What follows describes a single TCR beta chain. No antigen is known for it. The data belong to a study of CXCR3-negative and CXCR3-positive naive CD8 T cells. The germline CDR1 and CDR2 sequences are LNHDA and SQIVND (reference sequence). CDR3 size: 13 residues. The study's findings and limits: Hydrophobicity of TRB CDR3s was greater in CXCR3-positive naive cells than in CXCR3-negative naive cells. Partly lower CXCR3 expression followed cryopreservation, and most assays relied on fresh PBMCs. Similarly elevated diversity marked both naive subsets, with memory CD8+ cells showing far lower diversity. Naive cells, whether CXCR3-negative or CXCR3-positive, had similar TRBV-TRBJ usage, while memory cells differed.

Each TRB cDNA library was prepared by 5' RACE (with UMI labels). With the 5' RACE reads reprocessed, TCRdb shows one record per CDR3 protein and no DNA. In total, the table holds around 130,000 distinct CDR3 sequences. The chain links TRBV19 to TRBJ2-3. The receptor's source is a human donor in good health. Some clones in this sample may be carry-over from other donors' samples. The specimen sequenced was naive CXCR3+ CD8+ T cells from blood. The subset denotes: CD45RO-CCR7+CD27+CD95- naive CD8+ T cells expressing CXCR3 (TNR3+). CDR3 protein: CASSIDIVDTQYF.